These T cell receptor beta chains were read from a single sample in a study of early T cells in non-severe SARS-CoV-2 infection. One entry per CDR3 protein results from TCRdb running MiXCR on the 5' RACE reads. The data hold more than 45,000 distinct CDR3 sequences, with 12% observed a single time. Source material: whole blood. These receptors were collected from an adult who was a healthcare worker with PCR-confirmed SARS-CoV-2 infection or an uninfected control (not recorded which). Each CDR3 is given with its conserved first and last residue. The order of the fields is V gene, D gene, J gene, CDR3 length, clone size, CDR3 DNA, CDR3 protein. A D gene is named only where the DNA matches it firmly. Clone size appears in some rows only: once, few, many, or a class for an expanded clone.

TRBV28	.	TRBJ2-5	13	.	TGTGCCAGCTCCCCGCGGTTCCAAGAGACCCAGTACTTC	CASSPRFQETQYF
TRBV19	.	TRBJ2-2	15	many	TGTGCCAGTAGTATTATTAAGATGAACACCGGGGAGCTGTTTTTT	CASSIIKMNTGELFF
TRBV10-1	TRBD1	TRBJ1-1	13	many	TGCGCCAGCAGTGAGTGGACAGGGGGACGGGCTTTCTTT	CASSEWTGGRAFF
TRBV3-1	.	TRBJ2-7	12	few	TGTGCCAGCAGCCGAGGGGACGCCGAGCAGTACTTC	CASSRGDAEQYF
TRBV7-9	.	TRBJ2-3	15	.	TGTGCCAGCAGCCAGGGACTGTCGAGGGAAGATACGCAGTATTTT	CASSQGLSREDTQYF
TRBV12-3/TRBV12-4	.	TRBJ2-7	14	.	TGTGCCAGCACGTTAGACAGAGTCTCCTACGAGCAGTACTTC	CASTLDRVSYEQYF
TRBV14	.	TRBJ1-2	16	.	TGTGCCAGCAGCCCGCCCACTGGGTTTGGCAACTATGGCTACACCTTC	CASSPPTGFGNYGYTF
TRBV10-3	.	TRBJ1-5	14	.	TGTGCCATCAGTGAGTCCTCAACCGCTCAGCCCCAGCATTTT	CAISESSTAQPQHF
TRBV5-1	.	TRBJ2-1	13	.	TGCGCCAGCAGCTTGGCGCGTGGGAACGAGCAGTTCTTC	CASSLARGNEQFF
TRBV28	.	TRBJ1-6	16	.	TGTGCCAGCAGCCCCTTCGGGCGGGGAAATAATTCACCCCTCCACTTT	CASSPFGRGNNSPLHF
TRBV3-1	.	TRBJ2-1	16	.	TGTGCCAGCAGCCAAGGGGCGGGACCCTCCTACAATGAGCAGTTCTTC	CASSQGAGPSYNEQFF
TRBV3-1	TRBD1	TRBJ1-4	15	few	TGTGCCAGCAGCCAAGAGGACAGGGGGAACGAAAAACTGTTTTTT	CASSQEDRGNEKLFF
TRBV5-1	TRBD2	TRBJ2-1	14	few	TGCGCCAGCAGCTCAGCGGGAGGGTACAATGAGCAGTTCTTC	CASSSAGGYNEQFF
TRBV25-1	TRBD1	TRBJ2-1	18	.	TGTGCCAGCAGTGACGAACTGGGGACAGCTAGCTCCTACAATGAGCAGTTCTTC	CASSDELGTASSYNEQFF
TRBV3-1	.	TRBJ2-3	13	.	TGTGCCAGCAGCCCCTCGGCCGCAGATACGCAGTATTTT	CASSPSAADTQYF
TRBV18	.	TRBJ1-6	15	.	TGTGCCGGCGCCCGCGGGGGGCGAGAGAATTCACCCCTCCACTTT	CAGARGGRENSPLHF
TRBV30	TRBD2	TRBJ2-7	14	many	TGTGCCTGGAGTGGACAAGCGGGGGCCTACGAGCAGTACTTC	CAWSGQAGAYEQYF
TRBV3-1	TRBD1	TRBJ1-4	16	many	TGTGCCAGCAGCCGCCACTCGACAGGGGAGAATGAAAAACTGTTTTTT	CASSRHSTGENEKLFF
TRBV5-1	TRBD2	TRBJ2-4	19	.	TGCGCCAGCAGCTTGCCCAGCGGGAGGGCCGGCGTGGCCAAAAACATTCAGTACTTC	CASSLPSGRAGVAKNIQYF
TRBV29-1	.	TRBJ2-3	12	many	TGCAGTCTCGGGCTAGCAACAGATACGCAGTATTTT	CSLGLATDTQYF
TRBV9	TRBD2	TRBJ2-4	17	many	TGTGCCAGCAGCCCTTCCATAGCGGGACGGGCCAAAAACATTCAGTACTTC	CASSPSIAGRAKNIQYF
TRBV5-1	TRBD2	TRBJ2-1	16	.	TGCGCCAGCAGCTTGACTAGCGGGGGTTCCTACAATGAGCAGTTCTTC	CASSLTSGGSYNEQFF
TRBV29-1	TRBD2	TRBJ2-3	14	many	TGCAGCTCCACCCCTAGCGGACAAACAGATACGCAGTATTTT	CSSTPSGQTDTQYF
TRBV9	.	TRBJ2-6	15	.	TGTGCCAGCAGCGTAGAAGCTTCTGGGGCCAACGTCCTGACTTTC	CASSVEASGANVLTF
TRBV29-1	TRBD1	TRBJ2-1	14	many	TGCAGCGTTTTGGGGGACAGGGTGACCCATGAGCAGTTCTTC	CSVLGDRVTHEQFF
TRBV30	.	TRBJ2-7	12	few	TGTGCCTGGAGTTACCGCCTCTACGAGCAGTACTTC	CAWSYRLYEQYF
TRBV29-1	.	TRBJ2-7	13	many	TGCAGCGTTGAGGTTCACCCGGACTACGAGCAGTACTTC	CSVEVHPDYEQYF
TRBV19	.	TRBJ2-2	13	many	TGTGCCAGTAGGGCACAGGGTCCCGGGGAGCTGTTTTTT	CASRAQGPGELFF
TRBV6-6	.	TRBJ1-1	12	few	TGTGCCAGCAGCCAGTCCACCGGGGAAGCTTTCTTT	CASSQSTGEAFF
TRBV5-4	.	TRBJ1-5	13	.	TGTGCCAGCAGCTTGGACAGTCATCAGCCCCAGCATTTT	CASSLDSHQPQHF
TRBV5-5	.	TRBJ1-6	14	few	TGTGCCAGCAGCGTGACAGGAGATAATTCACCCCTCCACTTT	CASSVTGDNSPLHF
TRBV7-3	.	TRBJ2-3	14	few	TGTGCCAGCAGCCCCGGAGGTGATGCAGATACGCAGTATTTT	CASSPGGDADTQYF
TRBV28	.	TRBJ1-1	13	.	TGTGCCAGCAGTCCCCCTAGGGCCGGCGAAGCTTTCTTT	CASSPPRAGEAFF
TRBV29-1	.	TRBJ2-1	13	.	TGCAGCGTGCCCGGGAAATCTCCCAATGAGCAGTTCTTC	CSVPGKSPNEQFF
TRBV28	.	TRBJ2-1	14	.	TGTGCCAGCAGCGAGGCAGGCCGGCACAATGAGCAGTTCTTC	CASSEAGRHNEQFF
TRBV9	TRBD1	TRBJ2-5	16	few	TGTGCCAGCAGCGTAGGGAACGACAGGGTCCAAGAGACCCAGTACTTC	CASSVGNDRVQETQYF
TRBV3-1	TRBD2	TRBJ2-7	17	many	TGTGCCAGCAGCCCGAAGGTGGGAGGGCCTCTTAGATACGAGCAGTACTTC	CASSPKVGGPLRYEQYF
TRBV29-1	.	TRBJ2-1	11	few	TGCAGCGTTGCGGGCTACAATGAGCAGTTCTTC	CSVAGYNEQFF
TRBV28	.	TRBJ1-2	14	.	TGTGCCAGCAGCCCTTCGGGCCTTTGGGAGGGCTACACCTTC	CASSPSGLWEGYTF
TRBV27	TRBD2	TRBJ2-5	14	.	TGTGCCAGCAGCCAAGGAGCGGGAGGGCGAACCCAGTACTTC	CASSQGAGGRTQYF
TRBV2	.	TRBJ2-2	13	few	TGTGCCAGCAGGATTGGGGAGACCGGGGAGCTGTTTTTT	CASRIGETGELFF
TRBV28	.	TRBJ2-2	12	.	TGTGCCAGCATCCGGGACACCGGGGAGCTGTTTTTT	CASIRDTGELFF
TRBV20-1	TRBD1	TRBJ2-7	14	.	TGCAGTGCTCCCCCAGGGACAGGGAGATGGGAGCAGTACTTC	CSAPPGTGRWEQYF
TRBV12-3/TRBV12-4	.	TRBJ2-2	14	.	TGTGCCAGCAGTTCAACCGGGGGCGTCGGGGAGCTGTTTTTT	CASSSTGGVGELFF
TRBV6-1	TRBD2	TRBJ2-3	15	few	TGTGCCAGCAGCGAGACTAGCGGGAGCGGTGATACGCAGTATTTT	CASSETSGSGDTQYF
TRBV28	TRBD1	TRBJ1-2	15	few	TGTGCCAGCAGTTTATTTGTCTCAGGGGGCCATGGCTACACCTTC	CASSLFVSGGHGYTF
TRBV7-9	.	TRBJ2-2	15	.	TGTGCCAGCAGCTTAGTTGCGCTAGCGTCCGGGGAGCTGTTTTTT	CASSLVALASGELFF
TRBV5-1	TRBD1	TRBJ1-5	15	few	TGCGCCAGCAGCCCGGACAGGGGAAGCAATCAGCCCCAGCATTTT	CASSPDRGSNQPQHF
TRBV19	.	TRBJ1-5	13	many	TGTGCCAGTAGTAGAGCTAGCAATCAGCCCCAGCATTTT	CASSRASNQPQHF
TRBV20-1	TRBD2	TRBJ2-3	13	few	TGCAGTGCAATACTAGCGCCCACAGATACGCAGTATTTT	CSAILAPTDTQYF
TRBV2	TRBD1	TRBJ2-1	18	many	TGTGCCAGCAGTGCGACAGGGGATAGAAAGAGCTCCTACAATGAGCAGTTCTTC	CASSATGDRKSSYNEQFF